This TCR beta chain is from a study of shared clonotypes between healthy human individuals. As for the study in general: Donors, aged 18 to 49, were a couple of women and three men.

Of note for this clone: Its antigen is unknown. Different DNA sequences within this sample yield the same CDR3.

V shed 2 bases, J shed 12 bases, and the junction held 11 bases outside the gene matches. CDR1 and CDR2 from the germline V gene are SGDLS and YYNGEE. The CDR3 is made up of 13 amino acids. What was sequenced on ten immunoSEQ deep assay plates was unsorted PBMC DNA. Sequencing used immunoSEQ multiplex PCR; TCRdb keeps in-frame clones, though not all of them. The table lists under 600,000 clones, around 81% of them singletons. Broader study findings: Represented diversity, genetic and exposure-history alike, was limited by few donors. Measured sharing among donors was expected to vary with sequencing depth.

The gene calls are TRBV9 and TRBJ2-7; 7 bases are a match to TRBD1. What was sequenced was PBMCs. The source of this sequence is a woman aged 40-49 years in good health. Some clones in this sample may be carry-over from other donors' samples. CDR3 loop: CASSVDAQGSGYF. CDR3 nucleotides: TGTGCCAGCAGCGTGGATGCACAGGGGTCGGGGTACTTC.